The sequence of this TCR beta chain was determined in a study of early T cells in non-severe SARS-CoV-2 infection. Study in general: RNA in bulk from unsorted whole blood was sequenced, and chains were unpaired.

The CDR3 is made up of 14 amino acids. Trimming shortened V by 5 bases and J by 4 bases, and 15 bases separated the two germline ends. Looked up from germline, CDR1 is SGHVS and CDR2 is FNYEAQ. Individual cDNA molecules each received unique molecular identifiers attached to them. TCRdb processed the 5' RACE reads anew with MiXCR; each CDR3 protein has one entry. The repertoire consists of 45,000 to 60,000 distinct CDR3 sequences, with approximately 9.7% occurring once and the leading ten covering less than 25%. About this clonotype itself: Its antigen is not identified.

General observations from the study: VDJdb-based matching was biased toward anti-spike CD8 responses and missed private and CD4 specificities.

The sequenced sample consisted of whole blood. V and J are TRBV7-6 and TRBJ2-7; D is uncertain. The receptor comes from an adult who was a healthcare worker with PCR-confirmed SARS-CoV-2 infection or an uninfected control (not recorded which). The CDR3 loop is CASSRSVGAYEQYF. The CDR3 bases are TGTGCCAGCAGCCGGTCGGTCGGCGCGTACGAGCAGTACTTC.